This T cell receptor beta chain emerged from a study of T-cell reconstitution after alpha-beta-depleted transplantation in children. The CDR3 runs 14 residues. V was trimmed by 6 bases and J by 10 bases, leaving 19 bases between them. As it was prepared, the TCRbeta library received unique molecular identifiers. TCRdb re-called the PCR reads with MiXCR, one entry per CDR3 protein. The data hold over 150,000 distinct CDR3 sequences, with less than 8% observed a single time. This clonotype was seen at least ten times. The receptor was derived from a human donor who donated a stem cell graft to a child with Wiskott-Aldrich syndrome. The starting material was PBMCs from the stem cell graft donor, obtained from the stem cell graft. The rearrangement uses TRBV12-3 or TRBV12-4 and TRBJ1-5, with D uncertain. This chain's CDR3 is CASSPDGLAGPQHF. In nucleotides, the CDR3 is TGTGCCAGCAGCCCGGACGGACTCGCGGGACCCCAGCATTTT.